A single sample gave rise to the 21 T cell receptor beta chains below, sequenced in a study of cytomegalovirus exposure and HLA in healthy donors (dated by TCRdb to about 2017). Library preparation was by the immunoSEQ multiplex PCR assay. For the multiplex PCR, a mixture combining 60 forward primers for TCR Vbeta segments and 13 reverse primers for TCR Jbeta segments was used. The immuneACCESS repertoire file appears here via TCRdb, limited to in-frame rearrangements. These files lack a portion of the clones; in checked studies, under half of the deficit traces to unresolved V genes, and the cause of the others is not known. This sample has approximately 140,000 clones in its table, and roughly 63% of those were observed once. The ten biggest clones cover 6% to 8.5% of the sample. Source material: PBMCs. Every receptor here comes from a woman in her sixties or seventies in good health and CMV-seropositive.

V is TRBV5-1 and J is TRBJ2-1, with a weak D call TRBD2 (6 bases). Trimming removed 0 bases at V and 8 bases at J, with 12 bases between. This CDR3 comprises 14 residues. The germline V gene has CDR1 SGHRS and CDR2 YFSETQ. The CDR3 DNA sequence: TGCGCCAGCAGCTTGGGCGGGACGGGGGATGAGCAGTTCTTC. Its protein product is CASSLGGTGDEQFF. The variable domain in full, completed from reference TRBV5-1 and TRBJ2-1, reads KAGVTQTPRYLIKTRGQQVTLSCSPISGHRSVSWYQQTPGQGLQFLFEYFSETQRNKGNFPGRFSGRQFSNSRSEMNVSTLELGDSALYLCASSLGGTGDEQFFGPGTRLTVL.

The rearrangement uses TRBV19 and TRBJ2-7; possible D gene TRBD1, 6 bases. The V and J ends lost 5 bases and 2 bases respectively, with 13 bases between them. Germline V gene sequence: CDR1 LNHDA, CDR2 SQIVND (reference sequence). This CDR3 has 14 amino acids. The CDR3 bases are TGTGCCAGTAGTGCGACGACAGGAGCCTACGAGCAGTACTTC. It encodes CASSATTGAYEQYF.

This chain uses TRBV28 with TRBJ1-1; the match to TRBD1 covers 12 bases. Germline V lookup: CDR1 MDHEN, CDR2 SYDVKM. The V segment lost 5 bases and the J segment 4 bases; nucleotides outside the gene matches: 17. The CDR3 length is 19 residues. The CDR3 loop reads CASSGWDRGRSDGITEAFF. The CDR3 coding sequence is TGTGCCAGCAGTGGATGGGACAGGGGGCGCAGTGATGGGATCACTGAAGCTTTCTTT.

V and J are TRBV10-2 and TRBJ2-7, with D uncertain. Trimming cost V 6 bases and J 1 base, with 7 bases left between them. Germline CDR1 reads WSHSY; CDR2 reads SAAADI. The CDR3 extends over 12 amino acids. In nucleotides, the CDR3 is TGCGCCAGCAGAGGAGATTCCTACGAGCAGTACTTC. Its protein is CASRGDSYEQYF.

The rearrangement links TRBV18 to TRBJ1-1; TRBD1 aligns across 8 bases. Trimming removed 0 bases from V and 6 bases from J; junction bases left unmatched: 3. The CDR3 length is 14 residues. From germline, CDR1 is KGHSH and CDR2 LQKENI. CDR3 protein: CASSPPRGRAEAFF. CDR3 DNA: TGTGCCAGCTCACCACCCAGGGGGCGGGCTGAAGCTTTCTTT.

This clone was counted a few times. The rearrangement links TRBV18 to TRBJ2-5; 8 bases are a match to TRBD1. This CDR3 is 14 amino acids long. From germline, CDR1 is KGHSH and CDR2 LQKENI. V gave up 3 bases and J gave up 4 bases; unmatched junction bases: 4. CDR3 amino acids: CASSPAGGVETQYF. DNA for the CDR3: TGTGCCAGCTCACCCGCAGGGGGCGTAGAGACCCAGTACTTC.

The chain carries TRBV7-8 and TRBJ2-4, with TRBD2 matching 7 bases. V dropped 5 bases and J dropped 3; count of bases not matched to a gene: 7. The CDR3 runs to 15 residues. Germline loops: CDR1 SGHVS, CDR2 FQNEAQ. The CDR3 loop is CASSRAGDGKNIQYF. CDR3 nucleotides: TGTGCCAGCAGCCGGGCGGGGGATGGCAAAAACATTCAGTACTTC.

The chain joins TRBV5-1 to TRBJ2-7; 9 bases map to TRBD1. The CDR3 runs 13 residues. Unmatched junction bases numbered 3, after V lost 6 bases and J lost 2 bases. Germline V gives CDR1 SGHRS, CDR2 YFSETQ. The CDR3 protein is CASTWDRAYEQYF. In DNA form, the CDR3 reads TGCGCCAGCACCTGGGACAGGGCCTACGAGCAGTACTTC.

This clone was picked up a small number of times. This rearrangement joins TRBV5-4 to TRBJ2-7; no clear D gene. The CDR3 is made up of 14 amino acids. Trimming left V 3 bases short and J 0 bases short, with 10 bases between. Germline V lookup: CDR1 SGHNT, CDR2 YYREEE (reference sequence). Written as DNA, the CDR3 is TGTGCCAGCAGCTACGAAACAACCTCCTACGAGCAGTACTTC. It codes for CASSYETTSYEQYF.

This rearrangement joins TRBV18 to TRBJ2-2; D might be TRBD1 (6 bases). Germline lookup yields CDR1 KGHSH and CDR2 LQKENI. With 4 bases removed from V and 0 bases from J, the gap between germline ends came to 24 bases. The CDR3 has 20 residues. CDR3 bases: TGTGCCAGCTCACTGGTCCCGGGACAAATTCCTAGTCCGAACACCGGGGAGCTGTTTTTT. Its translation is CASSLVPGQIPSPNTGELFF.

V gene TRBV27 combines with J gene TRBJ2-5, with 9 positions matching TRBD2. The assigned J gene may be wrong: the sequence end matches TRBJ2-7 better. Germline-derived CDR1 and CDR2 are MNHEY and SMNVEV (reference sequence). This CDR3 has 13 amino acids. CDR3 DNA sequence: TGTGCCAGCAGGTCACTAGCGGGCTACGAGCAGTACTTC. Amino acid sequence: CASRSLAGYEQYF.

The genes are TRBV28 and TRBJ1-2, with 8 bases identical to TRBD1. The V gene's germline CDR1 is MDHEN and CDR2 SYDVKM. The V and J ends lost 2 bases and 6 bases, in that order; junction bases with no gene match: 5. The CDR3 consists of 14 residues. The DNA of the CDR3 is TGTGCCAGCAGTTTAGCCCCGGACAGGGATGGCTACACCTTC. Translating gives CASSLAPDRDGYTF.

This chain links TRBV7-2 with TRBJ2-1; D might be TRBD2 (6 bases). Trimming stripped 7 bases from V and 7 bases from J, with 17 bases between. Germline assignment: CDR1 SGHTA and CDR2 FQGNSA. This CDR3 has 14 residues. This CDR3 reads CASTVGGGGNEQFF. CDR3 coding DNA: TGTGCCAGCACCGTTGGGGGAGGAGGGAATGAGCAGTTCTTC.

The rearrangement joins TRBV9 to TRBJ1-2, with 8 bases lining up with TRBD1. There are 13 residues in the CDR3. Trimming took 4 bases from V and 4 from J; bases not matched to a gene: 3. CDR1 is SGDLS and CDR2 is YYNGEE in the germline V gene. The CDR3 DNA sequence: TGTGCCAGCAGCCCGGACAGGGCCTATGGCTACACCTTC. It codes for CASSPDRAYGYTF.

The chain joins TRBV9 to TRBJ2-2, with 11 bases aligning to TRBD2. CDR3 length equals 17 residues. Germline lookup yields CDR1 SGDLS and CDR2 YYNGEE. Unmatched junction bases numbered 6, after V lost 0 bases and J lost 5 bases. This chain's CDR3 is CASSVATSGRSTGELFF. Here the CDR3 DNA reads TGTGCCAGCAGCGTAGCTACTAGCGGGAGATCGACCGGGGAGCTGTTTTTT.

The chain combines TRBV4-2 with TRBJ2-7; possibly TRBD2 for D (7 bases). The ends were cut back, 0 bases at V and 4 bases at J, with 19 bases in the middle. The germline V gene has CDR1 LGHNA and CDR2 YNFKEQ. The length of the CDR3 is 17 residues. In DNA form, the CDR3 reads TGTGCCAGCAGCCAAGAGGGGGCGGGAGAGGGCGTTTACGAGCAGTACTTC. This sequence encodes CASSQEGAGEGVYEQYF.

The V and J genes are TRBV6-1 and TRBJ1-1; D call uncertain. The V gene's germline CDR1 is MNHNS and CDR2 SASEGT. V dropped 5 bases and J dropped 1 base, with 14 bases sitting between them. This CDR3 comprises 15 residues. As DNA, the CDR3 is TGTGCCAGCAGTTTCACTTCGCTCGGGAACACTGAAGCTTTCTTT. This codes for CASSFTSLGNTEAFF.

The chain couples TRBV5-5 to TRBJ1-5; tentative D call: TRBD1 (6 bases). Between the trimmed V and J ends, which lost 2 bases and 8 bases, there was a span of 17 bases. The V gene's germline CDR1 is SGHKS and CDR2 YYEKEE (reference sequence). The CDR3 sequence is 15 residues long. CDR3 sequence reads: CASSFGQGIGEPQHF. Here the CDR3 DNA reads TGTGCCAGCAGCTTTGGGCAGGGGATTGGAGAGCCCCAGCATTTT.

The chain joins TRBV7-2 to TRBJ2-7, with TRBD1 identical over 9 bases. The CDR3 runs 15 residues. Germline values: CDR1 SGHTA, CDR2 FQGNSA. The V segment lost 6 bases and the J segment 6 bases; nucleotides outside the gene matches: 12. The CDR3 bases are TGTGCCAGCAGGATGGGGCCGGGACAGGGCCCCGAGCAGTACTTC. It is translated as CASRMGPGQGPEQYF. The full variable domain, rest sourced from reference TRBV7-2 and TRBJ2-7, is GAGVSQSPSNKVTEKGKDVELRCDPISGHTALYWYRQSLGQGLEFLIYFQGNSAPDKSGLPSDRFSAERTGGSVSTLTIQRTQQEDSAVYLCASRMGPGQGPEQYFGPGTRLTVT.

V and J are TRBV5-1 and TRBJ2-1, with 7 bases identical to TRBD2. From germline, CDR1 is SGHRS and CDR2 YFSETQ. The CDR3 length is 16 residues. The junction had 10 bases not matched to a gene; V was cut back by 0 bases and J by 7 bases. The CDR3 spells CASSLGTHAGANEQFF. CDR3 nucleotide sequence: TGCGCCAGCAGCTTGGGAACGCATGCGGGAGCGAATGAGCAGTTCTTC.

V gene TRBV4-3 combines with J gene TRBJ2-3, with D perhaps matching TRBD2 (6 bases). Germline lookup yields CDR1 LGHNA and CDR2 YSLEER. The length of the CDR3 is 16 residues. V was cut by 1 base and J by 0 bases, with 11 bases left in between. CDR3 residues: CASSQASSGSTDTQYF. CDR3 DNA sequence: TGCGCCAGCAGCCAAGCCTCGAGCGGGAGCACAGATACGCAGTATTTT.